These 28 T cell receptor beta chains were all obtained from the same sample, sequenced in a study of cytomegalovirus exposure and HLA in healthy donors. PCR used 60 Vbeta primers and 13 Jbeta primers. Profiled with immunoSEQ multiplex PCR; TCRdb holds only in-frame clones, not every one. The sample holds around 160,000 clones, approximately 78% seen once. The sequenced sample consisted of PBMCs. The receptors derive from a man aged 35 to 55 in good health and CMV-seropositive.

This sequence joins TRBV5-5 and TRBJ1-2; a weak D match, TRBD1 (6 bases). Germline CDR1 reads SGHKS; CDR2 reads YYEKEE (reference sequence). Trimming cost V 4 bases and J 7 bases, with 17 bases left between them. This CDR3 comprises 14 residues. The CDR3 spells CASSVELDRPGYTF. The CDR3 coding sequence is TGTGCCAGCAGCGTGGAGCTCGACAGGCCTGGCTACACCTTC.

Comments on this clone: The junction and the germline gene differ at one end; a read error may be behind it. The chain employs TRBV7-9 and TRBJ1-1; the D gene is possibly TRBD1 (6 bases). The germline CDR1 and CDR2 sequences are SEHNR and FQNEAQ (reference sequence). The CDR3 runs to 12 residues. The CDR3 DNA sequence: TGTTCCAGCAGCTTAGCTACAGGGGAAGCTTTCTTT. Amino acids: CSSSLATGEAFF.

This chain joins TRBV11-1 and TRBJ1-2; 7 bases match TRBD1. Trimming took 5 bases from V and 3 from J; bases not matched to a gene: 9. This CDR3 has 15 amino acids. Germline lookup yields CDR1 SGHAT and CDR2 FQDESV (reference sequence). CDR3 DNA sequence: TGTGCCAGCAGCGAGGCCCTGGGGACAGACTATGGCTACACCTTC. This sequence encodes CASSEALGTDYGYTF. Supplemented by reference TRBV11-1 and TRBJ1-2, the full variable domain reads EAEVAQSPRYKITEKSQAVAFWCDPISGHATLYWYRQILGQGPELLVQFQDESVVDDSQLPKDRFSAERLKGVDSTLKIQPAELGDSAMYLCASSEALGTDYGYTFGSGTRLTVV.

The rearrangement links TRBV4-1 to TRBJ2-1; 11 nucleotides agree with TRBD2. This CDR3 has 16 residues. J lost 5 bases, V lost 1 base, and 4 bases had no gene match. Germline-derived CDR1 and CDR2 are MGHRA and YSYEKL. CDR3 in DNA: TGCGCCAGCAGCCAAGCACCGACTAGCGGGAACAATGAGCAGTTCTTC. Translation: CASSQAPTSGNNEQFF.

The chain employs TRBV10-2 and TRBJ2-5; perhaps TRBD2 as D (5 bases). The J call is uncertain, as TRBJ2-7 better fits the DNA end. The CDR3 totals 12 residues. CDR1 is WSHSY, CDR2 SAAADI, per germline. In DNA form, the CDR3 reads TGCGCCAGCAGTAACGGGATCTACGAGCAGTACTTC. Encoded protein: CASSNGIYEQYF.

The chain employs TRBV19 and TRBJ2-2; tentative D call: TRBD2 (6 bases). V shed 4 bases and J shed 5 bases, with 11 bases lying between them. The CDR3 length is 14 residues. Germline V lookup: CDR1 LNHDA, CDR2 SQIVND (reference sequence). The DNA for the CDR3 is TGTGCCAGTAGTACGGGAGTTTGGACCGGGGAGCTGTTTTTT. This translates into CASSTGVWTGELFF.

V gene TRBV6-6 combines with J gene TRBJ1-2; maybe TRBD1 (6 bases). With 0 bases removed from V and 4 bases from J, the gap between germline ends came to 12 bases. Germline V gene data show CDR1 as MNHNY and CDR2 as SVGAGI (reference sequence). This CDR3 comprises 15 residues. The CDR3 reads CASSYSYRDSYGYTF. The CDR3 bases are TGTGCCAGCAGTTACTCGTACAGGGATTCCTATGGCTACACCTTC.

The chain carries TRBV7-2 and TRBJ1-2; D is undetermined. The CDR3 length is 13 residues. Germline CDR1 is SGHTA and CDR2 is FQGNSA. Trimming pared 0 bases from V and 7 bases from J, leaving 9 bases between. This CDR3 is CASSLARDGGYTF. The DNA of the CDR3 is TGTGCCAGCAGCTTAGCGAGGGATGGTGGCTACACCTTC.

The V call is TRBV25-1, the J call TRBJ2-5; TRBD1 matches 10 bases. Trimming at V came to 5 bases and at J to 3 bases, leaving 6 bases not matched to a gene. Germline CDR1 and CDR2: MGHDK and SYGVNS. The CDR3 is 15 amino acids. Here the CDR3 reads CASSLTTGGKETQYF. The DNA of the CDR3 is TGTGCCAGCAGTTTGACGACAGGGGGCAAAGAGACCCAGTACTTC.

The rearrangement uses TRBV27 and TRBJ2-5; the match to TRBD1 covers 7 bases. Germline V gene sequence: CDR1 MNHEY, CDR2 SMNVEV (reference sequence). CDR3 length: 16 amino acids. With V trimmed by 6 bases and J by 5 bases, 15 bases remained unmatched. CDR3 in amino acids: CASSPGQTPRRETQYF. DNA for the CDR3: TGTGCCAGCAGCCCGGGACAGACTCCTCGACGGGAGACCCAGTACTTC.

J is TRBJ1-1 and V is TRBV10-3; D might be TRBD1 (5 bases). The germline CDR1 and CDR2 sequences are ENHRY and SYGVKD. Between the trimmed V and J ends, which lost 6 bases and 5 bases, there was a span of 19 bases. The CDR3 totals 15 residues. The CDR3 here is CAISERTGVRTEAFF. CDR3 coding DNA: TGTGCCATCAGCGAACGGACGGGGGTTCGGACTGAAGCTTTCTTT.

The CDR3 DNA follows: TGTGCCAGCAGTCTTCGGAGGGTCGTAATCTACGAGCAGTACTTC. Encoded protein: CASSLRRVVIYEQYF. J is TRBJ2-7 and V is TRBV7-9; tentative D call: TRBD2 (6 bases). Looked up from germline, CDR1 is SEHNR and CDR2 is FQNEAQ (reference sequence). This CDR3 region has 15 residues. V shed 6 bases and J shed 3 bases, with 18 bases lying between them. The complete variable domain, with remaining parts taken from reference TRBV7-9 and TRBJ2-7, reads DTGVSQNPRHKITKRGQNVTFRCDPISEHNRLYWYRQTLGQGPEFLTYFQNEAQLEKSRLLSDRFSAERPKGSFSTLEIQRTEQGDSAMYLCASSLRRVVIYEQYFGPGTRLTVT.

As for this clone: Distinct nucleotide sequences in the sample also encode this CDR3. V gene TRBV12-2 combines with J gene TRBJ2-3; TRBD2, as called in the table, went unchecked against the DNA. TRBV12-2 is an annotated pseudogene. The length of the CDR3 is 16 residues. The CDR3 protein is CASRLEAGGPEDTQYF. CDR3 nucleotides: TGCGCAAGTCGCTTAGAAGCGGGAGGGCCGGAGGATACGCAGTATTTT.

The chain uses TRBV19 and TRBJ2-3; 10 bases are shared with TRBD2. V trimming: 7 bases; J trimming: 5 bases; junction bases outside the gene matches: 9. Germline-derived CDR1 and CDR2 are LNHDA and SQIVND (reference sequence). This CDR3 region has 15 residues. The chain's CDR3 is CASTPASGRGDTQYF. In DNA form, the CDR3 reads TGTGCCAGTACCCCGGCTAGCGGGAGAGGAGATACGCAGTATTTT.

This chain joins TRBV2 and TRBJ1-2; 8 positions agree with TRBD1. With V trimmed by 6 bases and J by 3 bases, 9 bases remained unmatched. This CDR3 comprises 15 residues. Germline loops: CDR1 SNHLY, CDR2 FYNNEI. In nucleotides, the CDR3 is TGTGCCAGCAGACTGGGACAGGAGATCCACTATGGCTACACCTTC. This encodes CASRLGQEIHYGYTF.

The chain combines TRBV5-6 with TRBJ1-2, with a tentative D call TRBD1 (6 bases). Germline V gene lookup returns CDR1 SGHDT and CDR2 YYEEEE. Trimming took 3 bases from V and 8 from J, leaving 23 bases between them. The CDR3 runs 16 residues. CDR3 sequence reads: CASSSDRTLLVNGYTF. Here the CDR3 DNA reads TGTGCCAGCAGCTCTGACAGGACCCTCCTTGTTAACGGCTACACCTTC.

This clone was counted only a few times. This CDR3 is CATSYGQVRETQYF. The CDR3 nucleotides read TGTGCCACCTCATATGGACAGGTACGAGAGACCCAGTACTTC. The chain has TRBV10-3 and TRBJ2-5, with 7 positions matching TRBD1. The germline V gene has CDR1 ENHRY and CDR2 SYGVKD. The V segment lost 10 bases and the J segment 4 bases; nucleotides outside the gene matches: 12. This CDR3 contains 14 residues.

The gene calls are TRBV25-1 and TRBJ2-3, with D hard to call. V was trimmed by 1 base and J by 0 bases, leaving 11 bases between them. This CDR3 comprises 16 residues. Germline V gives CDR1 MGHDK, CDR2 SYGVNS. In DNA, the CDR3 is TGTGCCAGCAGTGAATCCCCTACTACTAGCACAGATACGCAGTATTTT. Translating it yields CASSESPTTSTDTQYF.

The V gene is TRBV18, the J gene TRBJ2-7, with 7 bases lining up with TRBD1. This CDR3 has 13 residues. After removal of 3 bases from V and 2 bases from J, the junction contained 1 base not matched to a gene. The V gene's germline CDR1 is KGHSH and CDR2 LQKENI. The DNA of the CDR3 is TGTGCCAGCTCACCGGGACAGACCTACGAGCAGTACTTC. Residues: CASSPGQTYEQYF. The variable domain in full, completed from reference TRBV18 and TRBJ2-7, reads NAGVMQNPRHLVRRRGQEARLRCSPMKGHSHVYWYRQLPEEGLKFMVYLQKENIIDESGMPKERFSAEFPKEGPSILRIQQVVRGDSAAYFCASSPGQTYEQYFGPGTRLTVT.

The CDR3, as DNA: TGCGCCAGCAGTGGTTTTAGCGGGAGCCGCTCCTACGAGCAGTACTTC. Its protein is CASSGFSGSRSYEQYF. J is TRBJ2-7 and V is TRBV5-1, with TRBD2 identical over 9 bases. From germline, CDR1 is SGHRS and CDR2 YFSETQ. J was trimmed by 0 bases and V by 5 bases; bases with no gene match: 9. The CDR3 runs 16 residues.

The chain carries TRBV28 and TRBJ1-5; D gene uncertain. The ends were cut back, 4 bases at V and 8 bases at J, with 12 bases in the middle. Germline assignment: CDR1 MDHEN and CDR2 SYDVKM. The CDR3 contains 13 residues. DNA of the CDR3: TGTGCCAGCAGTTCGGCACAAAGCGAGCCCCAGCATTTT. As protein: CASSSAQSEPQHF.

The chain carries TRBV7-9 and TRBJ2-1; D is possibly TRBD2 (5 bases). This CDR3 has 13 amino acids. CDR1 and CDR2 from the germline V gene are SEHNR and FQNEAQ (reference sequence). Trimming left V 3 bases short and J 8 bases short, with 11 bases between. CDR3 sequence: CASSLRFSDEQFF. The DNA for the CDR3 is TGTGCCAGCAGCTTGCGGTTTAGCGATGAGCAGTTCTTC.

This chain uses TRBV11-3 with TRBJ2-1, with 11 bases identical to TRBD2. Per the germline V gene, CDR1 is SGHNT and CDR2 is YENEEA. After removal of 3 bases from V and 3 bases from J, the junction contained 13 bases not matched to a gene. The length of the CDR3 is 19 residues. The CDR3 DNA sequence: TGTGCCAGCAGCTTCACGGGTCTAGCGGGAGGAAATAGCTACAATGAGCAGTTCTTC. This codes for CASSFTGLAGGNSYNEQFF. The variable domain in full, completed from reference TRBV11-3 and TRBJ2-1, reads EAGVVQSPRYKIIEKKQPVAFWCNPISGHNTLYWYLQNLGQGPELLIRYENEEAVDDSQLPKDRFSAERLKGVDSTLKIQPAELGDSAVYLCASSFTGLAGGNSYNEQFFGPGTRLTVL.

The V call is TRBV27, the J call TRBJ2-1; possible D gene TRBD2, 5 bases. This CDR3 comprises 16 residues. V was shortened by 8 bases and J by 2 bases, with 19 bases between the two germline ends. The germline V gene encodes CDR1 MNHEY and CDR2 SMNVEV (reference sequence). CDR3 residues: CASGELALTTYNEQFF. The CDR3 DNA is TGTGCCAGCGGGGAGTTAGCCCTCACCACCTACAATGAGCAGTTCTTC.

This clone was counted only a few times. The V gene is TRBV6-1, the J gene TRBJ1-5; D call uncertain. CDR1 is MNHNS, CDR2 SASEGT, per germline. The CDR3 extends over 12 amino acids. The germline V and J ends were trimmed by 8 bases and 1 base, with 6 bases remaining between them. The CDR3 sequence is CASGNSNQPQHF. Written as DNA, the CDR3 is TGTGCCAGCGGCAACAGCAATCAGCCCCAGCATTTT.

The CDR3 is CASSQDLYTEAFF. CDR3 DNA: TGCGCCAGCAGCCAAGACCTCTACACTGAAGCTTTCTTT. The chain is built from TRBV4-1 and TRBJ1-1; D is unclear. V was cut by 0 bases and J by 3 bases, with 5 bases left in between. The CDR3 sequence is 13 residues long. Germline V gives CDR1 MGHRA, CDR2 YSYEKL.

V is TRBV9 and J is TRBJ2-2; 12 bases map to TRBD2. With 4 bases clipped from V and 7 bases from J, the junction kept 5 bases outside the gene matches. This CDR3 has 15 amino acids. Per the germline V gene, CDR1 is SGDLS and CDR2 is YYNGEE. The CDR3 DNA reads as TGTGCCAGCAGCCAGGGGGGACTAGCGGGCGGGGAGCTGTTTTTT. Amino acid sequence: CASSQGGLAGGELFF.

The rearrangement uses TRBV5-1 and TRBJ2-2; TRBD1 aligns across 9 bases. The ends lost 4 bases at V and 4 bases at J; junction bases unmatched: 14. The CDR3 has 18 amino acids. Germline values: CDR1 SGHRS, CDR2 YFSETQ. Written as DNA, the CDR3 is TGCGCCAGCAGCCGGGCGGCCCCGGGACAGGGAGGCACCGGGGAGCTGTTTTTT. This translates into CASSRAAPGQGGTGELFF.